The entry below gives a single T cell receptor beta chain sequence along with its context. Antigen: not known. This sample was taken from a study of radiotherapy plus CTLA-4 blockade in lung cancer. V was shortened by 0 bases and J by 0 bases, with 9 bases between the two germline ends. Germline values: CDR1 LGHNA, CDR2 YNFKEQ. The CDR3 is 16 amino acids. Produced via immunoSEQ multiplex PCR; TCRdb's table is partial and in-frame only. The sample lists approximately 82,000 clones; around 86% were seen once. Whole-study findings and limits: Early clone dynamics of blood T cells, plus interferon-beta, reportedly predicted response best. Researchers report tumor-derived TCR clones expanding in blood after radiotherapy plus ipilimumab.

The rearrangement uses TRBV4-2 and TRBJ1-3; D gene unclear. The clonotype comes from a human donor with non-small cell lung cancer that progressed on radiotherapy plus ipilimumab. The sample here was peripheral blood, taken from a patient treated with radiotherapy plus ipilimumab. The CDR3 loop reads CASSQEAQVSGNTIYF. CDR3 DNA: TGTGCCAGCAGCCAAGAGGCACAAGTCTCTGGAAACACCATATATTTT.